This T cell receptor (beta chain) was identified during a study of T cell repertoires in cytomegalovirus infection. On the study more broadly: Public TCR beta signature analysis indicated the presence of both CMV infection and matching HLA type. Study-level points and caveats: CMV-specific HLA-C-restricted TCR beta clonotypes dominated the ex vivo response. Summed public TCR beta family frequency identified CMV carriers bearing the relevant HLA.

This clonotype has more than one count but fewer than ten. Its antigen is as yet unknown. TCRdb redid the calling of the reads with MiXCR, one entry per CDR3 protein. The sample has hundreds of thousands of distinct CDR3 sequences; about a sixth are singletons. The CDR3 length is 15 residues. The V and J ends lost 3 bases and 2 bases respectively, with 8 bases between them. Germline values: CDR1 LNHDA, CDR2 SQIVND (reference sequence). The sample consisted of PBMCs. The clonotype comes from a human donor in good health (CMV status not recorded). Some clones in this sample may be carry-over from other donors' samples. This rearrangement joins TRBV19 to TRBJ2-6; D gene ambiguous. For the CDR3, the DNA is TGTGCCAGTAGTATGGTTGGGGCTGGGGCCAACGTCCTGACTTTC. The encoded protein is CASSMVGAGANVLTF.